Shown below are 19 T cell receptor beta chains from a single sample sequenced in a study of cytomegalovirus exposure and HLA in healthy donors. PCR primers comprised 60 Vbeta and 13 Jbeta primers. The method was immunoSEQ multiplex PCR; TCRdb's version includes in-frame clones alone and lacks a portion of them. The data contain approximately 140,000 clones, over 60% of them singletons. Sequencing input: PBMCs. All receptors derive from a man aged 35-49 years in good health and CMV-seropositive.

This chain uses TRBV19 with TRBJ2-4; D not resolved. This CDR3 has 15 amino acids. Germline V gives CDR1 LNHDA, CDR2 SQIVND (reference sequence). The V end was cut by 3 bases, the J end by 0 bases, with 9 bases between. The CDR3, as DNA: TGTGCCAGTAGTATCCCAGTATTAGCCAAAAACATTCAGTACTTC. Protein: CASSIPVLAKNIQYF.

The CDR3 loop reads CASSAATGAHQPQHF. The DNA for the CDR3 is TGTGCCAGCAGCGCCGCAACAGGGGCCCATCAGCCCCAGCATTTT. The chain combines TRBV9 with TRBJ1-5; 7 nucleotides align to TRBD1. This CDR3 has 15 amino acids. V shed 3 bases, J shed 5 bases, and the junction held 8 bases outside the gene matches. From germline, CDR1 is SGDLS and CDR2 YYNGEE.

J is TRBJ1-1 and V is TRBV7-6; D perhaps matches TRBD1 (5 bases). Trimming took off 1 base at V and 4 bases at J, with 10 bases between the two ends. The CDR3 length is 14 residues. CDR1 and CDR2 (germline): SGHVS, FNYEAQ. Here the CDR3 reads CASSLDLQGTEAFF. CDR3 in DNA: TGTGCCAGCAGCTTAGATCTCCAGGGCACTGAAGCTTTCTTT.

CDR3 protein: CASTKTGDTQYF. The DNA for the CDR3 is TGTGCCAGCACCAAGACAGGGGATACGCAGTATTTT. This chain joins TRBV2 and TRBJ2-3; 7 bases match TRBD1. The trim removed 7 bases at V and 6 bases at J, leaving 4 bases unmatched. Germline values: CDR1 SNHLY, CDR2 FYNNEI. The CDR3 runs 12 residues.

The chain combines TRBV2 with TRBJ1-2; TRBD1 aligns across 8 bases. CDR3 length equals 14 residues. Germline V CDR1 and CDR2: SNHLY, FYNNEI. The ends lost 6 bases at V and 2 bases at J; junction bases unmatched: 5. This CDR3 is CASRGQGGNYGYTF. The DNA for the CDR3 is TGTGCCAGCAGAGGACAGGGAGGGAACTATGGCTACACCTTC.

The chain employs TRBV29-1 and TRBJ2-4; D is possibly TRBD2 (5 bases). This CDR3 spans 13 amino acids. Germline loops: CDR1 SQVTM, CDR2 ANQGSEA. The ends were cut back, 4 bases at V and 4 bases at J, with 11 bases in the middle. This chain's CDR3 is CSVARGEKNIQYF. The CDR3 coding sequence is TGCAGCGTTGCCCGGGGAGAGAAAAACATTCAGTACTTC.

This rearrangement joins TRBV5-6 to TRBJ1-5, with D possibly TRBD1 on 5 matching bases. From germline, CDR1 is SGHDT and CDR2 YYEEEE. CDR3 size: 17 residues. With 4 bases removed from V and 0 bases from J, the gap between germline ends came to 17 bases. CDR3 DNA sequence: TGTGCCAGCAGCCACCAAAGGGGCGAGTATAGCAATCAGCCCCAGCATTTT. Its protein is CASSHQRGEYSNQPQHF.

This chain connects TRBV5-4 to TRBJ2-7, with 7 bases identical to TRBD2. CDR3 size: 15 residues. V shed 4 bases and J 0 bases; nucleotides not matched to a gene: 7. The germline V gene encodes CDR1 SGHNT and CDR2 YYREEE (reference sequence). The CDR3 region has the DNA TGTGCCAGCAGCGGAAGCGGGGCTAACTCCTACGAGCAGTACTTC. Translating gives CASSGSGANSYEQYF.

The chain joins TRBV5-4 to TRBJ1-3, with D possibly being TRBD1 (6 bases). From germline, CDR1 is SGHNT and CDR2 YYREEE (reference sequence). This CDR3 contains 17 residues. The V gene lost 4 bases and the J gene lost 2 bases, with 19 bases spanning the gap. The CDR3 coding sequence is TGTGCCAGCAGCCCCAGCGGGGGGGCATCAACTGGAAACACCATATATTTT. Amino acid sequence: CASSPSGGASTGNTIYF.

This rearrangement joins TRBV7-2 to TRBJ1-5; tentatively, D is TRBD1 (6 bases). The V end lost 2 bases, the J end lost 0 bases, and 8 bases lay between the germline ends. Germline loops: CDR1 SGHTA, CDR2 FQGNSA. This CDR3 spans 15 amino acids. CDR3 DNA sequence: TGTGCCAGCAGCTTAAACAGGGATAGCAATCAGCCCCAGCATTTT. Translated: CASSLNRDSNQPQHF.

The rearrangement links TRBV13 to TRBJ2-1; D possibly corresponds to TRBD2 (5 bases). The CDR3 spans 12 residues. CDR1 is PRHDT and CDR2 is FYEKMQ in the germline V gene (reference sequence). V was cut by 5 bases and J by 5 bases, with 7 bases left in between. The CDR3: CASSQTNNEQFF. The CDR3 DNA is TGTGCCAGCAGCCAGACTAACAATGAGCAGTTCTTC.

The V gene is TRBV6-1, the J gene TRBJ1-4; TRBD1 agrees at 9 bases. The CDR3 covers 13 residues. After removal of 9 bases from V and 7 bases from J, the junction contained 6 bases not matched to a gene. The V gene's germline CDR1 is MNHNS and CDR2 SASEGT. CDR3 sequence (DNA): TGTGCCAGTTTACAGGGGGCGACTGAAAAACTGTTTTTT. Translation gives CASLQGATEKLFF.

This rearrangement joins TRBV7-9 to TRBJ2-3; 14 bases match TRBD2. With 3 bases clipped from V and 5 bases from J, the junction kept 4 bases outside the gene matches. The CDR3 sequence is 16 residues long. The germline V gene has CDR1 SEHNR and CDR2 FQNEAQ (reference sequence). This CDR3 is CASSFRLAGGGDTQYF. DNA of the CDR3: TGTGCCAGCAGCTTCCGACTAGCGGGAGGGGGAGATACGCAGTATTTT.

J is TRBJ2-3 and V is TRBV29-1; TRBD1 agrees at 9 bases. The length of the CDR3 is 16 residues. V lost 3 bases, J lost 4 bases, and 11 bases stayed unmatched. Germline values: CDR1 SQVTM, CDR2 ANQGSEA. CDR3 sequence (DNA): TGCAGCGTTGAGATTTTAGGGACAGGGCGTGCAGATACGCAGTATTTT. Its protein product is CSVEILGTGRADTQYF.

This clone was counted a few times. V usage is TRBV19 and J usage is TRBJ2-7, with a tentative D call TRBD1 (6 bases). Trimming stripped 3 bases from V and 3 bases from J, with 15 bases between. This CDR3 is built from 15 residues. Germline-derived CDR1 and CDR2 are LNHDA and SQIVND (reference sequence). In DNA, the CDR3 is TGTGCCAGTAGTATTGCAGGGGATCCCGTCTACGAGCAGTACTTC. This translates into CASSIAGDPVYEQYF.

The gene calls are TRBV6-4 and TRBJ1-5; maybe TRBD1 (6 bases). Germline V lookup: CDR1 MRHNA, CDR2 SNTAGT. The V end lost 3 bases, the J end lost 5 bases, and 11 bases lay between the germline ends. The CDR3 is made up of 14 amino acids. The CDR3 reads CASSEDSEHQPQHF. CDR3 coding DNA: TGTGCCAGCAGTGAGGACAGCGAACATCAGCCCCAGCATTTT.

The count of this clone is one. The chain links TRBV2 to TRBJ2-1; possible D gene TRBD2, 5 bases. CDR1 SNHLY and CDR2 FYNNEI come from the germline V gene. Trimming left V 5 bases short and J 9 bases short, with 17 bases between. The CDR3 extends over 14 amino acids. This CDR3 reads CASSPRKRESEQFF. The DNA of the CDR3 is TGTGCCAGCAGTCCCCGGAAGAGGGAATCTGAGCAGTTCTTC. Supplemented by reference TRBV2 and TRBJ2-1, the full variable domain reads EPEVTQTPSHQVTQMGQEVILRCVPISNHLYFYWYRQILGQKVEFLVSFYNNEISEKSEIFDDQFSVERPDGSNFTLKIRSTKLEDSAMYFCASSPRKRESEQFFGPGTRLTVL.

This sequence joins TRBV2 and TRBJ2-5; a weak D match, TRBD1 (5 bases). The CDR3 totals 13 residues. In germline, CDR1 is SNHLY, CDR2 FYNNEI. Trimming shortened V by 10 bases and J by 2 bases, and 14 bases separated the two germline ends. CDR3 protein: CATLGVGQETQYF. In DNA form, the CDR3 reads TGTGCCACCCTAGGGGTGGGGCAAGAGACCCAGTACTTC.

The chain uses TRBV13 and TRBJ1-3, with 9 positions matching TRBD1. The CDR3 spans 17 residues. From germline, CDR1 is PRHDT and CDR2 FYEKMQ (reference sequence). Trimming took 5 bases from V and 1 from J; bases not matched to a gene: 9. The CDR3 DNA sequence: TGTGCCAGCAGCGGGGAGGGGACAGGGTCTTCTGGAAACACCATATATTTT. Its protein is CASSGEGTGSSGNTIYF.